The T cell receptor beta chain under discussion was sequenced for a study of shared clonotypes between healthy human individuals. Study-wide findings and caveats: The represented genetic and exposure-history diversity was limited by the small number of donors. Clonotypes which were not shared had lower generation probabilities than clonotypes that all four donors shared.

In the naive CD8 group, cells lacked CD45RO and were positively selected for CCR7, so terminally differentiated effector memory CD45RA+ cells were left out. None of the donors, who were healthy HIV-negative adults, had recently had acute infections or vaccinations. The germline gives CDR1 SGHTA, CDR2 FQGNSA. With 3 bases removed from V and 1 base from J, the gap between germline ends came to 7 bases. The CDR3 is made up of 13 amino acids. Assay execution proceeded at the deep level. Profiling relied on immunoSEQ multiplex PCR, and the TCRdb table lists in-frame clones only, not all of them. The sample carries a few million clones, about 94% recorded once. This clone has a single count. What it binds is unknown. The same CDR3 also results from other DNA sequences found in this sample.

The V and J genes are TRBV7-2 and TRBJ2-7; D possibly matches TRBD1 or TRBD2 (5 bases each). This receptor was obtained from a man between 18 and 35 years old in good health. Some clones in this sample may be carry-over from other donors' samples. Sequencing was carried out using naive CD8+ T cells from PBMCs. The CDR3 loop is CASSLGESYEQYF. In nucleotides, the CDR3 is TGTGCCAGCAGCTTGGGGGAATCCTACGAGCAGTACTTC.